The clone carrying this T cell receptor beta chain has more than one count but fewer than ten. This specimen belongs to a study of T cell changes during pregnancy in multiple sclerosis. Sequencing was performed with immunoSEQ multiplex PCR; in TCRdb, only in-frame clones are kept and a portion is missing. The repertoire holds fewer than 110,000 clones, with 85% to 95% as singletons. This sequence originates from a female donor with multiple sclerosis, enrolled in a pregnancy study. The sequences come from peripheral blood, collected after pregnancy.

CDR3 amino acids: CASSVVPGDQETQYF. The CDR3 DNA follows: TGTGCCAGCAGCGTAGTACCCGGGGACCAAGAGACCCAGTACTTC. This chain links TRBV9 with TRBJ2-5; D may be TRBD2 (5 bases). CDR1 is SGDLS, CDR2 YYNGEE, per germline. The CDR3 contains 15 residues. Between the trimmed V and J ends, which lost 0 bases and 0 bases, there was a span of 9 bases.